Given below is one T cell receptor (beta chain) in context. The CDR3 loop spans 15 amino acids. Trimming shortened V by 3 bases and J by 0 bases, and 12 bases separated the two germline ends. Germline loops: CDR1 SEHNR, CDR2 FQNEAQ (reference sequence). Then a second PCR, running about 7 to 11 cycles, was carried out with a sample-barcoded 5' primer and a J-beta primer mix. TCRdb reanalysed the 5' RACE reads using MiXCR and keeps one entry per CDR3 protein. In the table there are about 1 million distinct CDR3 sequences, roughly 45% of which are singletons. The data were obtained in a study of blood T cells in healthy people across ages.

The clonotype originates from a woman in her sixties or seventies in good health. Specimen: blood. The chain is built from TRBV7-9 and TRBJ2-7; D is undetermined. The CDR3 loop reads CASSFRNGSSYEQYF. The CDR3 DNA is TGTGCCAGCAGCTTCCGTAACGGTAGCTCCTACGAGCAGTACTTC.